These 4 T cell receptor beta chains were all obtained from the same sample, sequenced in a study of shared clonotypes between healthy human individuals. Assay: immunoSEQ multiplex PCR; the TCRdb copy retains only in-frame clones and omits some. The repertoire includes 2.3 million or so clones, 85% to 95% of them detected once, and 0.35% to 0.45% sits in the top ten. The sample was naive CD4+ T cells from PBMCs. Documented subset: CD45RA+ positively selected. The receptors here all came from a man aged 18 to 30 in good health. Some clones in this sample may be carry-over from other donors' samples.

This clone has only one observation. For the CDR3, the DNA is TGTGCCAGCAGTGGACAGGGGTCCGAGCAGTACTTC. The encoded protein is CASSGQGSEQYF. The gene calls are TRBV28 and TRBJ2-7; 9 nucleotides agree with TRBD1. Germline-derived CDR1 and CDR2 are MDHEN and SYDVKM. Germline trimming cut 5 bases from V and 6 bases from J; bases unmatched to any gene: 2. This CDR3 has 12 residues.

This clone has a handful of counts. Distinct nucleotide sequences in the sample also encode this CDR3. The J gene is TRBJ1-1, the V gene TRBV9; 7 nucleotides agree with TRBD1. The V and J ends lost 0 bases and 0 bases, in that order; junction bases with no gene match: 2. Germline CDR1 SGDLS, CDR2 YYNGEE. This CDR3 spans 15 amino acids. This CDR3 reads CASSVAGQMNTEAFF. CDR3 DNA: TGTGCCAGCAGCGTAGCGGGACAGATGAACACTGAAGCTTTCTTT.

The gene calls are TRBV5-6 and TRBJ1-2; weak D call: TRBD1 (6 bases). The CDR3 contains 18 residues. V lost 1 base to trimming and J lost 4 bases, with 23 bases between them. Germline loops: CDR1 SGHDT, CDR2 YYEEEE. The CDR3 sequence: CASSLWGQTVFRAYGYTF. CDR3 DNA: TGTGCCAGCAGCTTGTGGGGGCAGACGGTGTTTCGGGCCTATGGCTACACCTTC. Combining the CDR3 with reference TRBV5-6 and TRBJ1-2 gives the whole variable domain DAGVTQSPTHLIKTRGQQVTLRCSPKSGHDTVSWYQQALGQGPQFIFQYYEEEERQRGNFPDRFSGHQFPNYSSELNVNALLLGDSALYLCASSLWGQTVFRAYGYTFGSGTRLTVV.

The chain uses TRBV2 and TRBJ2-4; D possibly corresponds to TRBD2 (6 bases). Germline CDR1 SNHLY, CDR2 FYNNEI. The CDR3 loop spans 11 amino acids. The V gene lost 6 bases and the J gene lost 8 bases, with 8 bases spanning the gap. DNA of the CDR3: TGTGCCAGCAGGGGCGGGGACATTCAGTACTTC. Its translation is CASRGGDIQYF.